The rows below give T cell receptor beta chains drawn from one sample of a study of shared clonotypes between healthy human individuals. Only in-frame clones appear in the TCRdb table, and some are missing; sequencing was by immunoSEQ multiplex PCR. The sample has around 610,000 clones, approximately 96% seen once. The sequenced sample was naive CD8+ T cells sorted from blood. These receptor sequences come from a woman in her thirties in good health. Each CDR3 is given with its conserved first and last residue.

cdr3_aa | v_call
CASSQGVRSSGNTIYF | TRBV7-2
CASSLRYGGDDHEQYF | TRBV7-9
CASSRNRGADYGYTF | TRBV6-1
CASSPSLARNEQYF | TRBV7-8
CAIPSWTPGVSPTYNEQFF | TRBV2
CASSIWSRGVNSGANVLTF | TRBV19
CASTTYQALSLGVSTGELFF | TRBV19
CASSDAGPYEQYF | TRBV25-1
CASRDGTGGYNEQFF | TRBV6-5
CASSVYPGQNTEAFF | TRBV9
CASSLGQETQYF | TRBV7-9
CSVPVNTEAFF | TRBV29-1
CASSLVGNYGYTF | TRBV7-9
CASSSKLESNEQFF | TRBV28
CASSPGLDDGRNEQFF | TRBV7-8
CAIKGQGQGADPGHNEQFF | TRBV28
CASSPQGVGAFF | TRBV6-5
CASSEGPGRGYEQYF | TRBV2
CASSPTGLAYEQYF | TRBV27
CASSLAGSNQPQHF | TRBV5-4
CASSHGGGTEAFF | TRBV7-9
CASSFHENTGELFF | TRBV7-6
CASSLPGTPHGYTF | TRBV5-4
CASSKAGRESYNEQFF | TRBV21-1
CASSAEDRGNYEQYF | TRBV7-8
CASSRQGLNEQFF | TRBV27
CASEGTVHSNQPQHF | TRBV19
CASSLFRLASSEQFF | TRBV28
CSVESVWDRGREGYTF | TRBV29-1
CASSLEGLAVFFTGELFF | TRBV28
CASSLDLGLGSYEQYF | TRBV11-2
CASSHRQSNYGYTF | TRBV9
CASSIGGGNEQFF | TRBV19
CAISEYTAYEQYF | TRBV10-3
CASSLYRGLYEQYF | TRBV28
CAIREGPEQYF | TRBV10-3
CASSLLQGREQYF | TRBV7-9
CASSLEANSYEQYF | TRBV5-1
CASSEGGGWAQPQHF | TRBV6-1
CASTLGGTEQYF | TRBV5-6
CASSSGSRGEAFF | TRBV7-9
CASSLGSGANVLTF | TRBV28
CASSARPAASSYNEQFF | TRBV11-2
CASSPRDPFYEQYF | TRBV28
CASSGTEYYEQYF | TRBV7-9
CASSQLAARAYEQYF | TRBV4-1
CASSPGLAASYEQYF | TRBV19
CASSLGTGFSYEQYF | TRBV11-2